This entry lists 11 T cell receptor beta chains sequenced from one sample in a study of vaccination and CD4 T cells after COVID-19. TCRdb reanalysed the PCR reads using MiXCR and keeps one entry per CDR3 protein. Here the sample spans about 24,000 distinct CDR3 sequences, around 53% being singletons. The material was CD4+ T cells from blood, obtained before SARS-CoV-2 vaccination. These receptors originate from a human donor who had recovered from COVID-19.

The rearrangement links TRBV6-5 to TRBJ1-5; D is uncertain. There are 15 residues in the CDR3. The V and J ends lost 4 bases and 4 bases respectively, with 14 bases between them. Germline CDR1 is MNHEY and CDR2 is SVGAGI. CDR3 protein: CASSCSTVTNQPQHF. In DNA, the CDR3 is TGTGCCAGCAGTTGCTCGACGGTCACTAATCAGCCCCAGCATTTT.

The chain recombines TRBV6-5 with TRBJ1-1; D possibly corresponds to TRBD1 (5 bases). Germline assignment: CDR1 MNHEY and CDR2 SVGAGI. The V gene lost 2 bases and the J gene lost 0 bases, with 19 bases spanning the gap. The CDR3 spans 18 residues. The CDR3 bases are TGTGCCAGCAGTTACGGATGGACACCCGGGGGGGTGAACACTGAAGCTTTCTTT. Translating gives CASSYGWTPGGVNTEAFF.

The chain uses TRBV20-1 and TRBJ2-7; the match to TRBD2 covers 9 bases. In germline, CDR1 is DFQATT, CDR2 SNEGSKA (reference sequence). This CDR3 is built from 13 residues. J lost 4 bases, V lost 5 bases, and 6 bases had no gene match. The CDR3 loop is CSALAGESYEQYF. The CDR3 DNA reads TGCAGTGCTTTAGCGGGAGAATCGTACGAGCAGTACTTC.

The J gene is TRBJ1-4, the V gene TRBV6-5; no clear D. Per the germline V gene, CDR1 is MNHEY and CDR2 is SVGAGI. V was clipped by 2 bases and J by 7 bases, with 11 bases between them. The CDR3 totals 14 residues. Here the CDR3 reads CASSYGPPSEKLFF. The CDR3 DNA reads as TGTGCCAGCAGTTACGGACCGCCTAGTGAAAAACTGTTTTTT.

V and J are TRBV20-1 and TRBJ1-1; D remains unclear. The CDR3 length is 13 residues. Trimming took 1 base from V and 1 from J, leaving 7 bases between them. The germline V gene has CDR1 DFQATT and CDR2 SNEGSKA (reference sequence). The CDR3 DNA follows: TGCAGTGCTAGAGCGGGCGGGAACACTGAAGCTTTCTTT. This codes for CSARAGGNTEAFF.

This clonotype occurred a few times. This chain joins TRBV7-9 and TRBJ2-5, with 7 bases matching TRBD2. Germline values: CDR1 SEHNR, CDR2 FQNEAQ (reference sequence). The CDR3 is 15 residues long. After removal of 1 base from V and 4 bases from J, the junction contained 6 bases not matched to a gene. CDR3 residues: CASSLGTSVGETQYF. The CDR3, as DNA: TGTGCCAGCAGCTTAGGTACTAGCGTAGGAGAGACCCAGTACTTC.

This clonotype was recorded a few times. The V gene is TRBV7-9, the J gene TRBJ2-1; 7 nucleotides line up with TRBD2. The CDR3 contains 13 residues. V shed 5 bases and J 8 bases; nucleotides not matched to a gene: 6. Germline CDR1 and CDR2: SEHNR and FQNEAQ (reference sequence). The CDR3 bases are TGTGCCAGCAGCCCGAAGGCGGGAGATGAGCAGTTCTTC. Its translation: CASSPKAGDEQFF.

This sequence joins TRBV5-1 and TRBJ2-5; TRBD2 agrees at 7 bases. Per the germline V gene, CDR1 is SGHRS and CDR2 is YFSETQ. The CDR3 totals 17 residues. Trimming at V came to 4 bases and at J to 1 base, leaving 13 bases not matched to a gene. Here the CDR3 DNA reads TGCGCCAGCAGCCCGACACTGGCGGGAGAAACCCAAGAGACCCAGTACTTC. Its protein is CASSPTLAGETQETQYF. The entire variable domain, with the rest obtained from reference TRBV5-1 and TRBJ2-5, is as follows: KAGVTQTPRYLIKTRGQQVTLSCSPISGHRSVSWYQQTPGQGLQFLFEYFSETQRNKGNFPGRFSGRQFSNSRSEMNVSTLELGDSALYLCASSPTLAGETQETQYFGPGTRLLVL.

This rearrangement joins TRBV28 to TRBJ2-7, with 8 nucleotides matching TRBD2. The CDR3 runs to 14 residues. The germline gives CDR1 MDHEN, CDR2 SYDVKM. Trimming cost V 6 bases and J 9 bases; bases outside gene matches: 13. In DNA form, the CDR3 reads TGTGCCAGCAGGGGGGTCTCGGGAGGGGTGTGGCAGTACTTC. This translates into CASRGVSGGVWQYF.

The chain joins TRBV6-1 to TRBJ2-7; TRBD1 agrees at 7 bases. Germline V lookup: CDR1 MNHNS, CDR2 SASEGT. V was pared by 6 bases and J by 2 bases, with 10 bases of the junction left unmatched. This CDR3 spans 15 amino acids. This chain's CDR3 is CASRMTGSLAYEQYF. The CDR3 nucleotides are TGTGCCAGCAGGATGACAGGGTCCCTAGCCTACGAGCAGTACTTC.

The J gene is TRBJ1-1, the V gene TRBV6-1; D perhaps matches TRBD1 (5 bases). V lost 7 bases, J lost 5 bases, and 20 bases lay in between. This CDR3 spans 15 amino acids. Germline values: CDR1 MNHNS, CDR2 SASEGT. CDR3 residues: CASIPRVGAWTEAFF. In DNA, the CDR3 is TGTGCCAGCATTCCACGGGTCGGGGCGTGGACTGAAGCTTTCTTT.